What follows are 23 T cell receptor beta chains derived from one specimen sequenced in a study of T cell responses to AZD1222 COVID-19 vaccine. Profiling relied on immunoSEQ multiplex PCR, and the TCRdb table lists in-frame clones only, not all of them. The sample has about 150,000 clones, about 93% seen once; the top ten hold just over 5%. The source material was peripheral blood, sampled on day 0 of AZD1222 vaccination. The origin of the receptors is an adult in good health.

The chain is built from TRBV5-1 and TRBJ1-3; maybe TRBD1 (5 bases). The CDR3 is 14 residues long. Per the germline V gene, CDR1 is SGHRS and CDR2 is YFSETQ. Trimming pared 4 bases from V and 7 bases from J, leaving 15 bases between. The CDR3, as DNA: TGCGCCAGCAGCCCCGGTGGGGCAGGGAACACCATATATTTT. Protein: CASSPGGAGNTIYF.

This clone was counted once. The chain combines TRBV30 with TRBJ1-1; no clear D. Germline V gene lookup returns CDR1 GTSNPN and CDR2 SVGIG (reference sequence). V lost 1 base and J 3 bases, leaving 9 bases between the germline ends. The CDR3 covers 13 residues. Here the CDR3 reads CAWSGQWYTEAFF. CDR3 sequence (DNA): TGTGCCTGGAGTGGCCAATGGTACACTGAAGCTTTCTTT.

CDR3 protein: CATSRGWAPLNTEAFF. CDR3 bases: TGTGCCACCAGCAGAGGATGGGCCCCATTGAACACTGAAGCTTTCTTT. The chain joins TRBV15 to TRBJ1-1; D gene uncertain. The CDR3 has 16 residues. Germline V gene lookup returns CDR1 LNHNV and CDR2 YYDKDF (reference sequence). Between the trimmed V and J ends, which lost 1 base and 0 bases, there was a span of 12 bases.

CDR3 coding DNA: TGTGCCAGCCTAGAAGTCGTAGCCGGGGAGCTGTTTTTT. Translating it yields CASLEVVAGELFF. V and J are TRBV25-1 and TRBJ2-2; no definite D call. The CDR3 totals 13 residues. CDR1 MGHDK and CDR2 SYGVNS come from the germline V gene. V was cut by 8 bases and J by 6 bases, with 13 bases left in between.

The chain uses TRBV3-1 (or the pseudogene TRBV3-2) and TRBJ2-5; D is possibly TRBD2 (6 bases). Trimming cost V 1 base and J 4 bases, with 16 bases left between them. CDR1 and CDR2 from the germline V gene are LGHDT and YNNKEL (reference sequence). This CDR3 region has 16 residues. Written as DNA, the CDR3 is TGTGCCAGCAGCCAAGGGAAGCGGGCCGGTGGAGAGACCCAGTACTTC. It codes for CASSQGKRAGGETQYF.

In its sample, this clone was seen once. V gene TRBV28 combines with J gene TRBJ1-1; D may be TRBD1 (5 bases). Germline CDR1 is MDHEN and CDR2 is SYDVKM. V lost 6 bases and J lost 5, with 22 bases in between. This CDR3 spans 16 amino acids. The CDR3 sequence is CASSSPGTPQRTEAFF. CDR3 nucleotides: TGTGCCAGCAGCTCGCCCGGGACCCCCCAGAGGACTGAAGCTTTCTTT.

The rearrangement joins TRBV30 to TRBJ1-4; no clear D gene. The CDR3 length is 12 residues. V was clipped by 6 bases and J by 2 bases, with 7 bases between them. Germline CDR1 and CDR2: GTSNPN and SVGIG (reference sequence). The CDR3 DNA sequence: TGTGCCTGTGAGGTTACTAATGAAAAACTGTTTTTT. Amino acid sequence: CACEVTNEKLFF.

This sequence joins TRBV5-5 and TRBJ1-2, with D unresolved. Trimming pared 4 bases from V and 3 bases from J, leaving 16 bases between. This CDR3 region has 15 residues. Germline values: CDR1 SGHKS, CDR2 YYEKEE (reference sequence). The CDR3 protein is CASSTPLRSDYGYTF. DNA for the CDR3: TGTGCCAGCAGCACCCCCCTGAGGAGCGACTATGGCTACACCTTC.

This sequence joins TRBV6-5 and TRBJ2-1; D may match TRBD1 or TRBD2 (5 bases each). Germline values: CDR1 MNHEY, CDR2 SVGAGI. There are 14 residues in the CDR3. Trimming removed 8 bases from V and 5 bases from J, with 16 bases in between. CDR3 nucleotide sequence: TGTGCCAGCGGGAGCGGAAGGGGCCACAATGAGCAGTTCTTC. Amino acids: CASGSGRGHNEQFF.

The chain is built from TRBV5-4 and TRBJ2-5; TRBD2 matches 8 bases. J was trimmed by 1 base and V by 4 bases; bases with no gene match: 0. The germline gives CDR1 SGHNT, CDR2 YYREEE (reference sequence). This CDR3 has 13 residues. The CDR3 DNA is TGTGCCAGCAGCCGGGAGGGCCAAGAGACCCAGTACTTC. Translating gives CASSREGQETQYF.

This clone turned up a few times. This chain connects TRBV30 to TRBJ1-6; D is ambiguous. Trimming cost V 7 bases and J 7 bases, with 8 bases left between them. The CDR3 is 11 amino acids. CDR1 and CDR2 from the germline V gene are GTSNPN and SVGIG (reference sequence). The chain's CDR3 is CAFLLNSPLHF. In DNA form, the CDR3 reads TGTGCCTTCCTATTAAATTCACCCCTCCACTTT.

This chain links TRBV3-1 (or the pseudogene TRBV3-2) with TRBJ1-3, with 8 bases matching TRBD1. The V gene's germline CDR1 is LGHDT and CDR2 YNNKEL (reference sequence). V gave up 3 bases and J gave up 0 bases; unmatched junction bases: 4. This CDR3 has 16 amino acids. CDR3 amino acids: CASSHLDRVSGNTIYF. Written as DNA, the CDR3 is TGTGCCAGCAGCCACCTGGACAGGGTCTCTGGAAACACCATATATTTT.

This chain links TRBV5-4 with TRBJ2-5; D may be TRBD2 (7 bases). V was trimmed by 0 bases and J by 4 bases, leaving 16 bases between them. Germline loops: CDR1 SGHNT, CDR2 YYREEE (reference sequence). This CDR3 region has 16 residues. This chain's CDR3 is CASSLGPGGGGETQYF. The CDR3 DNA sequence: TGTGCCAGCAGCTTGGGACCTGGGGGAGGGGGAGAGACCCAGTACTTC.

The chain couples TRBV19 to TRBJ2-1, with 12 bases aligning to TRBD2. The CDR3 consists of 19 residues. After removal of 3 bases from V and 8 bases from J, the junction contained 17 bases not matched to a gene. Germline CDR1 and CDR2: LNHDA and SQIVND (reference sequence). CDR3 amino acids: CASSMGQGRASGRVDEQFF. CDR3 in DNA: TGTGCCAGTAGTATGGGACAGGGGAGGGCTAGCGGGAGGGTCGATGAGCAGTTCTTC. Full variable domain (outside the CDR3, taken from reference TRBV19 and TRBJ2-1): DGGITQSPKYLFRKEGQNVTLSCEQNLNHDAMYWYRQDPGQGLRLIYYSQIVNDFQKGDIAEGYSVSREKKESFPLTVTSAQKNPTAFYLCASSMGQGRASGRVDEQFFGPGTRLTVL.

The CDR3 bases are TGCGCCAGCAGCAACTACCCACTAGCGGGTTACACAGATACGCAGTATTTT. Its translation: CASSNYPLAGYTDTQYF. V is TRBV10-2 and J is TRBJ2-3; 9 bases align to TRBD2. The V segment lost 6 bases and the J segment 2 bases; nucleotides outside the gene matches: 12. The CDR3 contains 17 residues. Per the germline V gene, CDR1 is WSHSY and CDR2 is SAAADI.

V usage is TRBV19 and J usage is TRBJ1-2; 8 bases match TRBD1. J gave up 1 base and V 6 bases, and 7 bases lay outside the gene matches. This CDR3 has 15 residues. CDR1 and CDR2 from the germline V gene are LNHDA and SQIVND (reference sequence). DNA for the CDR3: TGTGCCAGTAGCCGTGGACAGGGTGGTAACTATGGCTACACCTTC. This codes for CASSRGQGGNYGYTF.

The chain has TRBV5-1 and TRBJ1-2; 10 bases map to TRBD1. V was clipped by 3 bases and J by 7 bases; unmatched bases: 6. In germline, CDR1 is SGHRS, CDR2 YFSETQ. The CDR3 spans 14 residues. The chain's CDR3 is CASSSQTGGGGYTF. CDR3 sequence (DNA): TGCGCCAGCAGCTCCCAGACAGGGGGCGGTGGCTACACCTTC.

The gene calls are TRBV4-2 and TRBJ2-1, with D perhaps given as TRBD1 or TRBD2 (6 bases each). CDR3 length: 18 amino acids. CDR1 and CDR2 (germline): LGHNA, YNFKEQ. V lost 0 bases and J lost 3, with 18 bases in between. CDR3 sequence (DNA): TGTGCCAGCAGCCAAGATCTAACGTTAGGGGGGTTCTACAATGAGCAGTTCTTC. Translation gives CASSQDLTLGGFYNEQFF.

The genes are TRBV28 and TRBJ1-2; TRBD1 is a possible D gene (5 bases). CDR3 length: 14 residues. Germline V gene sequence: CDR1 MDHEN, CDR2 SYDVKM. V gave up 2 bases and J gave up 2 bases, with 9 bases separating them. CDR3 sequence reads: CASSLGAGNYGYTF. CDR3 coding DNA: TGTGCCAGCAGTTTAGGGGCTGGGAACTATGGCTACACCTTC.

The chain has TRBV7-3 and TRBJ2-1; 8 bases line up with TRBD1. CDR1 is SGHTA and CDR2 is FQGTGA in the germline V gene. The length of the CDR3 is 14 residues. The J segment lost 5 bases and the V segment lost 3 bases, leaving 3 bases of the junction unmatched. The CDR3 is CASSFQGADNEQFF. The DNA for the CDR3 is TGTGCCAGCAGCTTCCAGGGGGCCGACAATGAGCAGTTCTTC.

The chain couples TRBV7-9 to TRBJ2-1; TRBD2 is a possible D gene (6 bases). Germline V gives CDR1 SEHNR, CDR2 FQNEAQ (reference sequence). CDR3 size: 13 residues. Trimming shortened V by 5 bases and J by 3 bases, and 8 bases separated the two germline ends. CDR3: CASSQDYYNEQFF. DNA for the CDR3: TGTGCCAGCAGCCAGGACTACTACAATGAGCAGTTCTTC.

This CDR3 is CASSLSTPGLNPGELFF. CDR3 DNA: TGTGCCAGCTCACTCAGTACACCGGGACTCAATCCCGGGGAGCTGTTTTTT. V gene TRBV18 combines with J gene TRBJ2-2, with TRBD2 as a possible D gene (6 bases). CDR1 and CDR2 (germline): KGHSH, LQKENI. V dropped 4 bases and J dropped 6 bases, with 21 bases sitting between them. The CDR3 extends over 17 amino acids.

The chain uses TRBV28 and TRBJ2-7, with D uncertain. The germline gives CDR1 MDHEN, CDR2 SYDVKM. There are 11 residues in the CDR3. With 0 bases removed from V and 4 bases from J, the gap between germline ends came to 1 base. The CDR3 sequence is CASSLWYEQYF. CDR3 DNA: TGTGCCAGCAGTTTATGGTACGAGCAGTACTTC.